Each of the 10 T cell receptor beta chains below was sequenced from the same sample in a study of a mutant IDH1 vaccine in newly diagnosed glioma. This table comes from immunoSEQ multiplex PCR, and its TCRdb copy is limited to in-frame clones, with some not included. The table shows roughly 43,000 clones, with 70% to 85% occurring only once. Time point described: week 23, last vaccination. Topical imiquimod accompanied each vaccine dose, which consisted of 300 ug of mutant IDH1 20-mer peptide. Their antigens remain unidentified. Here the sequenced sample was PBMCs, taken from a glioma patient whose treatment included an IDH1 peptide vaccine. These receptors were obtained from a woman younger than 35 with glioma. Some clones in this sample may be carry-over from other donors' samples.

This chain links TRBV6-4 with TRBJ1-1; maybe TRBD1 (6 bases). This CDR3 contains 14 residues. V was pared by 3 bases and J by 5 bases, with 13 bases between. Germline loops: CDR1 MRHNA, CDR2 SNTAGT. CDR3 sequence: CASSEQGTSTEAFF. The CDR3 DNA is TGTGCCAGCAGTGAGCAGGGGACTTCGACTGAAGCTTTCTTT.

The V call is TRBV27, the J call TRBJ2-7; 8 positions match TRBD1. The germline V gene has CDR1 MNHEY and CDR2 SMNVEV (reference sequence). The CDR3 sequence is 16 residues long. The trim removed 4 bases at V and 3 bases at J, leaving 11 bases unmatched. The CDR3 coding sequence is TGTGCCAGCAGTTGGGAGGACGGGACAGGTTACTACGAGCAGTACTTC. Its translation: CASSWEDGTGYYEQYF.

This clone was counted a few times. CDR3 in amino acids: CASSLEMGNYGYTF. CDR3 in DNA: TGTGCCAGCAGCTTGGAAATGGGAAACTATGGCTACACCTTC. This chain uses TRBV5-6 with TRBJ1-2; D is undetermined. This CDR3 is built from 14 residues. Germline assignment: CDR1 SGHDT and CDR2 YYEEEE. V was clipped by 0 bases and J by 2 bases, with 8 bases between them.

The chain uses TRBV7-9 and TRBJ1-1; 11 bases align to TRBD1. The CDR3 loop spans 17 amino acids. The germline V gene encodes CDR1 SEHNR and CDR2 FQNEAQ (reference sequence). V dropped 4 bases and J dropped 4; count of bases not matched to a gene: 11. CDR3 protein: CASSSDPPGTGGTEAFF. In DNA, the CDR3 is TGTGCCAGCAGCTCAGATCCTCCCGGGACAGGGGGCACTGAAGCTTTCTTT.

The chain has TRBV12-5 and TRBJ2-2; maybe TRBD2 (6 bases). Germline-derived CDR1 and CDR2 are LGHNT and FRNRAP. CDR3 length equals 12 residues. The CDR3 DNA is TGTGCCGCCTTTGGGGGGTCCGGGGAGCTGTTTTTT. Its protein is CAAFGGSGELFF.

The CDR3 DNA sequence: TGTGCCAGCAGCTCTCGGACTAGCGGGGCCTACGAGCAGTACTTC. It encodes CASSSRTSGAYEQYF. The gene calls are TRBV7-9 and TRBJ2-7; the match to TRBD2 covers 12 bases. In germline, CDR1 is SEHNR, CDR2 FQNEAQ (reference sequence). Trimming cost V 4 bases and J 2 bases; bases outside gene matches: 3. The CDR3 is 15 residues long. Full variable domain (remainder filled in from reference TRBV7-9 and TRBJ2-7): DTGVSQNPRHKITKRGQNVTFRCDPISEHNRLYWYRQTLGQGPEFLTYFQNEAQLEKSRLLSDRFSAERPKGSFSTLEIQRTEQGDSAMYLCASSSRTSGAYEQYFGPGTRLTVT.

The rearrangement links TRBV5-7 to TRBJ1-5; 8 bases are a match to TRBD1. TRBV5-7 is an open reading frame whose function is uncertain. J gave up 3 bases and V 2 bases, and 4 bases lay outside the gene matches. This CDR3 is built from 15 residues. CDR3 residues: CASSFGTGPNQPQHF. The CDR3 region has the DNA TGTGCCAGCAGCTTCGGGACAGGCCCCAATCAGCCCCAGCATTTT.

The count of this clone is one. The rearrangement uses TRBV28 and TRBJ2-7; the match to TRBD1 covers 9 bases. With 11 bases clipped from V and 3 bases from J, the junction kept 11 bases outside the gene matches. The CDR3 length is 14 residues. Germline V gene sequence: CDR1 MDHEN, CDR2 SYDVKM. CDR3 DNA: TGTGCCGGAAAGAGGACAGGGGCGTTCTACGAGCAGTACTTC. Its protein product is CAGKRTGAFYEQYF. Full variable domain (outside the CDR3, taken from reference TRBV28 and TRBJ2-7): DVKVTQSSRYLVKRTGEKVFLECVQDMDHENMFWYRQDPGLGLRLIYFSYDVKMKEKGDIPEGYSVSREKKERFSLILESASTNQTSMYLCAGKRTGAFYEQYFGPGTRLTVT.

J is TRBJ2-7 and V is TRBV7-9; 13 bases are a match to TRBD2. This CDR3 has 15 amino acids. The germline CDR1 and CDR2 sequences are SEHNR and FQNEAQ (reference sequence). With V trimmed by 1 base and J by 5 bases, 2 bases remained unmatched. This CDR3 is CASSLGTSGGDEQYF. DNA of the CDR3: TGTGCCAGCAGCTTAGGGACTAGCGGGGGAGACGAGCAGTACTTC.

The chain joins TRBV19 to TRBJ1-2; no clear D gene. This CDR3 spans 16 amino acids. Looked up from germline, CDR1 is LNHDA and CDR2 is SQIVND (reference sequence). Trimming shortened V by 6 bases and J by 3 bases, and 20 bases separated the two germline ends. For the CDR3, the DNA is TGTGCCAGTAGCCCCCTAGGCTGGGTGTCCCACTATGGCTACACCTTC. It specifies CASSPLGWVSHYGYTF.